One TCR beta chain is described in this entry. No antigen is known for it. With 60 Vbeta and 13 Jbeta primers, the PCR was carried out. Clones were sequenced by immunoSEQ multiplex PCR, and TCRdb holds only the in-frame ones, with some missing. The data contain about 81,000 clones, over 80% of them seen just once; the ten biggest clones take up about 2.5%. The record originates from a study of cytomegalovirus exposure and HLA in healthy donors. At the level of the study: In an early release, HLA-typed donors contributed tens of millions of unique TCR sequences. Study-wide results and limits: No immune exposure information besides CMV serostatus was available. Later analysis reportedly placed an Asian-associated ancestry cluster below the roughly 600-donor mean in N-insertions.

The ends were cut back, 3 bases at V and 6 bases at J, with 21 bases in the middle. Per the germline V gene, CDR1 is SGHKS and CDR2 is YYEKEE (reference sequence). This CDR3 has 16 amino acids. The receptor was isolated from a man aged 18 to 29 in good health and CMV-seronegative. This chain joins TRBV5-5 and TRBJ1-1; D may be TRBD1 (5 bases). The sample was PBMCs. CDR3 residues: CASSSNPRGQGPEAFF. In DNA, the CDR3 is TGTGCCAGCAGCTCCAACCCCCGTGGTCAGGGTCCTGAAGCTTTCTTT.